This T cell receptor (beta chain) was identified in a study of cytomegalovirus exposure and HLA in healthy donors. The study ran its PCR with 60 Vbeta and 13 Jbeta primers. Assay: immunoSEQ multiplex PCR; the TCRdb copy retains only in-frame clones and omits some. This table has 200,000 to 250,000 clones, approximately 88% appearing once. In this sample, this clone turned up once. The missing conserved phenylalanine or tryptophan at the end of this CDR3 makes a read error likely. The V gene's germline CDR1 is SNHLY and CDR2 FYNNEI. The CDR3 sequence is 14 residues long. Trimming pared 6 bases from V and 3 bases from J, leaving 14 bases between.

The chain has TRBV2 and TRBJ1-1; D possibly corresponds to TRBD1 (6 bases). The sequencing input was PBMCs. The TCR was taken from a boy between 2 and 10 years old in good health and CMV-seronegative. The CDR3 nucleotides read TGTGCCAGCAGCCCATTAAAGGGGGACACTGAAGCTTTCCTT. Encoded protein: CASSPLKGDTEAFL.